This passage covers 28 T cell receptor beta chains from one sample sequenced in a study of T-cell memory formation after mild COVID-19. Via MiXCR, TCRdb re-called the 5' RACE reads, giving one row per CDR3 protein. Altogether 450,000 to 650,000 distinct CDR3 sequences are present, roughly 20% being singletons, with the ten largest covering 9.5% to 15%. The specimen sequenced was PBMCs or a T cell subset sorted from them (not recorded which). All receptors derive from an adult woman who had mild COVID-19 (a few samples of this study predate the infection). Cell type and time point are not known.

The chain links TRBV5-4 to TRBJ2-2, with D unclear. CDR1 SGHNT and CDR2 YYREEE come from the germline V gene (reference sequence). CDR3 length: 14 residues. Trimming pared 4 bases from V and 3 bases from J, leaving 10 bases between. DNA for the CDR3: TGTGCCAGCAGCCTACGGTCCGACACCGGGGAGCTGTTTTTT. Protein product: CASSLRSDTGELFF.

This clonotype has more than one count but fewer than ten. This chain connects TRBV25-1 to TRBJ2-7, with D possibly matching TRBD2 (6 bases). The germline V gene encodes CDR1 MGHDK and CDR2 SYGVNS. The V and J ends lost 2 bases and 3 bases respectively, with 17 bases between them. The CDR3 is 16 residues long. The CDR3: CASSEAGTRRGYEQYF. CDR3 nucleotide sequence: TGTGCCAGCAGTGAAGCGGGGACTCGGCGGGGCTACGAGCAGTACTTC.

This clonotype has a handful of counts. This rearrangement joins TRBV12-3 or TRBV12-4 to TRBJ2-2; D may be TRBD2 (6 bases). CDR3 length: 17 amino acids. Trimming removed 7 bases at V and 0 bases at J, with 18 bases between. The CDR3 spells CASIARGGAANTGELFF. As DNA, the CDR3 is TGTGCCAGCATAGCGCGGGGTGGGGCGGCGAACACCGGGGAGCTGTTTTTT.

This clonotype turned up a few times. The chain couples TRBV12-3 or TRBV12-4 to TRBJ1-2, with D possibly being TRBD1 (5 bases). V dropped 1 base and J dropped 5 bases, with 11 bases sitting between them. This CDR3 contains 14 residues. The CDR3 region has the DNA TGTGCCAGCAGTTTAGGGCAGGGCGAATATGGCTACACCTTC. Its translation is CASSLGQGEYGYTF.

The rearrangement uses TRBV11-2 and TRBJ2-1; 10 nucleotides agree with TRBD1. Germline V gene sequence: CDR1 SGHAT, CDR2 FQNNGV. CDR3 length: 19 amino acids. The junction had 13 bases not matched to a gene; V was cut back by 0 bases and J by 5 bases. CDR3 nucleotides: TGTGCCAGCAGCTTAGATTGGCGACAGGGACAGGGGTTGCACAATGAGCAGTTCTTC. As protein: CASSLDWRQGQGLHNEQFF.

This CDR3 reads CASSQASAPDTQYF. The CDR3 bases are TGTGCCAGCAGCCAAGCTTCAGCACCAGATACGCAGTATTTT. This chain uses TRBV3-1 with TRBJ2-3, with D uncertain. CDR3 length equals 14 residues. Germline CDR1 is LGHDT and CDR2 is YNNKEL (reference sequence). V dropped 1 base and J dropped 4 bases, with 9 bases sitting between them.

The chain carries TRBV5-1 and TRBJ1-2, with 7 bases that match TRBD1. The CDR3 consists of 13 residues. The ends lost 0 bases at V and 6 bases at J; junction bases unmatched: 2. Germline lookup yields CDR1 SGHRS and CDR2 YFSETQ. In DNA form, the CDR3 reads TGCGCCAGCAGCTTGGAACAGGGGAATGGCTACACCTTC. As protein: CASSLEQGNGYTF.

Here the CDR3 DNA reads TGTGCCAGCAGTCGTCACCAGAACACTGAAGCTTTCTTT. Protein product: CASSRHQNTEAFF. The chain combines TRBV11-3 with TRBJ1-1; D ambiguous. V was shortened by 6 bases and J by 1 base, with 9 bases between the two germline ends. The CDR3 is 13 amino acids. Germline-derived CDR1 and CDR2 are SGHNT and YENEEA.

This clonotype was observed a few times. The chain combines TRBV7-9 with TRBJ2-2, with 7 bases identical to TRBD1. This CDR3 has 15 amino acids. Germline V CDR1 and CDR2: SEHNR, FQNEAQ (reference sequence). V was pared by 1 base and J by 4 bases, with 3 bases of the junction left unmatched. CDR3 nucleotides: TGTGCCAGCAGCTTAGACAGGGGCCTCACCGGGGAGCTGTTTTTT. Translation: CASSLDRGLTGELFF.

DNA for the CDR3: TGTGCCAGCAGGGGACTAGCGGGACCAATTAACACAGATACGCAGTATTTT. This encodes CASRGLAGPINTDTQYF. This sequence joins TRBV7-9 and TRBJ2-3; TRBD2 matches at 13 bases. The germline V gene encodes CDR1 SEHNR and CDR2 FQNEAQ (reference sequence). J gave up 2 bases and V 6 bases, and 8 bases lay outside the gene matches. The CDR3 loop spans 17 amino acids.

The chain combines TRBV4-3 with TRBJ2-1; 11 bases agree with TRBD2. Per germline, CDR1 LGHNA and CDR2 YSLEER. The CDR3 has 16 residues. The trim removed 4 bases at V and 5 bases at J, leaving 7 bases unmatched. CDR3 region: CASSRRLAGLDNEQFF. CDR3 DNA: TGCGCCAGCAGCCGGAGACTAGCGGGACTGGACAATGAGCAGTTCTTC.

This clonotype was recorded a few times. V gene TRBV6-2 or TRBV6-3 combines with J gene TRBJ1-2, with 8 positions matching TRBD1. CDR1 is MNHEY, CDR2 SVGEGT, per germline. The CDR3 length is 13 residues. V gave up 6 bases and J gave up 8 bases; unmatched junction bases: 8. CDR3 nucleotides: TGTGCCAGCAGAGATCGGACAGGGAGCGGCTACACCTTC. As protein: CASRDRTGSGYTF.

The chain uses TRBV11-2 and TRBJ2-5; D is undetermined. CDR1 and CDR2 (germline): SGHAT, FQNNGV. V was cut by 2 bases and J by 2 bases, with 12 bases left in between. The CDR3 covers 15 residues. The CDR3 sequence: CASSLFASPQETQYF. The DNA of the CDR3 is TGTGCCAGCAGCTTATTCGCGTCTCCTCAAGAGACCCAGTACTTC. Based on the CDR3 plus reference TRBV11-2 and TRBJ2-5, the full variable domain is EAGVAQSPRYKIIEKRQSVAFWCNPISGHATLYWYQQILGQGPKLLIQFQNNGVVDDSQLPKDRFSAERLKGVDSTLKIQPAKLEDSAVYLCASSLFASPQETQYFGPGTRLLVL.

The rearrangement links TRBV9 to TRBJ2-4, with D perhaps matching TRBD1 or TRBD2 (6 bases each). This CDR3 contains 13 residues. In germline, CDR1 is SGDLS, CDR2 YYNGEE. V gave up 3 bases and J gave up 8 bases, with 12 bases separating them. The CDR3 sequence: CASSALGGHIQYF. CDR3 nucleotide sequence: TGTGCCAGCAGCGCCCTAGGGGGGCACATTCAGTACTTC.

There are many counts of this clonotype. The genes are TRBV20-1 and TRBJ2-5; 8 nucleotides agree with TRBD2. The germline CDR1 and CDR2 sequences are DFQATT and SNEGSKA (reference sequence). The CDR3 is 16 amino acids. J lost 3 bases, V lost 0 bases, and 9 bases had no gene match. CDR3 in amino acids: CSARDPAGASKETQYF. CDR3 DNA sequence: TGCAGTGCTAGAGACCCAGCGGGGGCATCAAAAGAGACCCAGTACTTC.

This clonotype was detected only a few times. The CDR3 sequence: CASSLPGQGPPGQYF. CDR3 DNA: TGTGCCAGCAGCTTACCGGGACAGGGGCCCCCCGGGCAGTACTTC. The rearrangement links TRBV7-8 to TRBJ2-7, with TRBD1 matching 10 bases. This CDR3 comprises 15 residues. Germline V CDR1 and CDR2: SGHVS, FQNEAQ. Unmatched junction bases numbered 10, after V lost 2 bases and J lost 9 bases. The full variable domain, completed using reference TRBV7-8 and TRBJ2-7, is GAGVSQSPRYKVAKRGQDVALRCDPISGHVSLFWYQQALGQGPEFLTYFQNEAQLDKSGLPSDRFFAERPEGSVSTLKIQRTQQEDSAVYLCASSLPGQGPPGQYFGPGTRLTVT.

The chain has TRBV2 and TRBJ2-7; TRBD1 might be the D (5 bases). V was trimmed by 7 bases and J by 6 bases, leaving 16 bases between them. CDR3 size: 13 residues. Germline V lookup: CDR1 SNHLY, CDR2 FYNNEI. CDR3 DNA sequence: TGTGCCAGCATGTATTCAAGGGGTGGCGAGCAGTACTTC. It specifies CASMYSRGGEQYF.

This clonotype was detected a few times. The CDR3 protein is CASSSKGLDTQYF. CDR3 DNA sequence: TGTGCCAGCAGTTCTAAAGGATTAGATACGCAGTATTTT. V gene TRBV5-4 combines with J gene TRBJ2-3, with no clear D. Germline-derived CDR1 and CDR2 are SGHNT and YYREEE (reference sequence). Trimming cost V 5 bases and J 5 bases, with 12 bases left between them. This CDR3 region has 13 residues.

This clonotype has a count of ten or more. This sequence joins TRBV5-6 and TRBJ2-7; D not resolved. Germline V gene sequence: CDR1 SGHDT, CDR2 YYEEEE. The CDR3 loop spans 15 amino acids. V was cut by 2 bases and J by 3 bases, with 15 bases left in between. The CDR3 DNA reads as TGTGCCAGCAGCTTCTCTGAAGGGATTTACTACGAGCAGTACTTC. Translation gives CASSFSEGIYYEQYF.

This rearrangement joins TRBV2 to TRBJ1-1; TRBD1 matches 8 bases. The trim removed 2 bases at V and 1 base at J, leaving 18 bases unmatched. The CDR3 runs 20 residues. The germline gives CDR1 SNHLY, CDR2 FYNNEI. CDR3 in DNA: TGTGCCAGCAGTGAAACCCCTTTCGGAGGAAGACAGGGGACGAACACTGAAGCTTTCTTT. Its translation: CASSETPFGGRQGTNTEAFF.

This clonotype was observed at least ten times. This sequence joins TRBV12-3 or TRBV12-4 and TRBJ2-2; 7 bases fit TRBD1. V was pared by 0 bases and J by 3 bases, with 1 base of the junction left unmatched. This CDR3 spans 15 amino acids. CDR3 region: CASSLAGTDTGELFF. CDR3 DNA: TGTGCCAGCAGTTTAGCCGGGACAGACACCGGGGAGCTGTTTTTT.

The chain employs TRBV2 and TRBJ2-1, with D perhaps matching TRBD1 or TRBD2 (5 bases each). The CDR3 is 13 residues long. CDR1 is SNHLY and CDR2 is FYNNEI in the germline V gene. V gave up 6 bases and J gave up 4 bases, with 10 bases separating them. CDR3 amino acids: CASSRDQYNEQFF. The CDR3 DNA reads as TGTGCCAGCAGCCGGGACCAATACAATGAGCAGTTCTTC.

In its sample, this clonotype was seen once. V is TRBV6-2 or TRBV6-3 and J is TRBJ2-5, with a weak D call TRBD2 (6 bases). V lost 5 bases to trimming and J lost 0 bases, with 16 bases between them. The length of the CDR3 is 16 residues. The germline CDR1 and CDR2 sequences are MNHEY and SVGEGT. As DNA, the CDR3 is TGTGCCAGCAGTCGACTAGTAGCCGGCTACCAAGAGACCCAGTACTTC. Encoded protein: CASSRLVAGYQETQYF.

In its sample, this clonotype was seen a few times. The chain carries TRBV7-9 and TRBJ2-7; D gene ambiguous. The CDR3 has 15 amino acids. Between the trimmed V and J ends, which lost 3 bases and 1 base, there was a span of 13 bases. Germline loops: CDR1 SEHNR, CDR2 FQNEAQ (reference sequence). CDR3 bases: TGTGCCAGCAGCTTGAGCACAGCCCTATCCTACGAGCAGTACTTC. Protein: CASSLSTALSYEQYF.

The chain joins TRBV2 to TRBJ2-7; perhaps TRBD1 as D (5 bases). CDR1 is SNHLY, CDR2 FYNNEI, per germline. The CDR3 is 12 residues long. With 8 bases removed from V and 3 bases from J, the gap between germline ends came to 11 bases. The chain's CDR3 is CASAVQDYEQYF. For the CDR3, the DNA is TGTGCCAGCGCTGTACAGGACTACGAGCAGTACTTC.

V and J are TRBV6-1 and TRBJ2-1, with 11 nucleotides matching TRBD1. Germline CDR1 MNHNS, CDR2 SASEGT. The CDR3 loop spans 16 amino acids. V dropped 5 bases and J dropped 7; count of bases not matched to a gene: 10. CDR3 region: CASSLLGQGVRNEQFF. The CDR3 coding sequence is TGTGCCAGCAGTTTACTGGGACAGGGGGTGAGGAATGAGCAGTTCTTC.

This clonotype occurred a few times. The chain is built from TRBV4-3 and TRBJ1-3; no reliable D call. CDR1 and CDR2 from the germline V gene are LGHNA and YSLEER. The CDR3 covers 19 residues. The V and J ends lost 0 bases and 0 bases respectively, with 18 bases between them. The CDR3 DNA reads TGCGCCAGCAGCCAAGATCGATCGCCGGGGTGGGGCTCTGGAAACACCATATATTTT. Amino acid sequence: CASSQDRSPGWGSGNTIYF.

This chain uses TRBV5-1 with TRBJ2-1; 8 nucleotides align to TRBD2. This CDR3 is 18 amino acids long. The trim removed 1 base at V and 3 bases at J, leaving 12 bases unmatched. The V gene's germline CDR1 is SGHRS and CDR2 YFSETQ. CDR3 amino acids: CASSLRVEDGRVYNEQFF. CDR3 nucleotide sequence: TGCGCCAGCAGCTTGCGTGTGGAGGACGGGAGGGTCTACAATGAGCAGTTCTTC. The full variable domain, with the rest looked up from reference TRBV5-1 and TRBJ2-1, is KAGVTQTPRYLIKTRGQQVTLSCSPISGHRSVSWYQQTPGQGLQFLFEYFSETQRNKGNFPGRFSGRQFSNSRSEMNVSTLELGDSALYLCASSLRVEDGRVYNEQFFGPGTRLTVL.